This T cell receptor beta chain was identified in a study of T cell changes during pregnancy in multiple sclerosis. This table comes from immunoSEQ multiplex PCR, and its TCRdb copy is limited to in-frame clones, with some not included. This sample carries roughly 34,000 clones, approximately 90% of them seen once, and the ten largest clones take almost 4.5%. The CDR3 runs to 15 residues. V lost 7 bases and J lost 1, with 14 bases in between. Germline CDR1 and CDR2: MNHNS and SASEGT. The material sequenced was peripheral blood, taken in the second trimester of pregnancy. The TCR was taken from a female donor in good health, enrolled as a control in a pregnancy study. This chain joins TRBV6-1 and TRBJ1-5; D may be TRBD1 (5 bases). The CDR3 region has the DNA TGTGCCAGCAATCCCCAGACAGAGAGCAATCAGCCCCAGCATTTT. It yields the protein CASNPQTESNQPQHF.